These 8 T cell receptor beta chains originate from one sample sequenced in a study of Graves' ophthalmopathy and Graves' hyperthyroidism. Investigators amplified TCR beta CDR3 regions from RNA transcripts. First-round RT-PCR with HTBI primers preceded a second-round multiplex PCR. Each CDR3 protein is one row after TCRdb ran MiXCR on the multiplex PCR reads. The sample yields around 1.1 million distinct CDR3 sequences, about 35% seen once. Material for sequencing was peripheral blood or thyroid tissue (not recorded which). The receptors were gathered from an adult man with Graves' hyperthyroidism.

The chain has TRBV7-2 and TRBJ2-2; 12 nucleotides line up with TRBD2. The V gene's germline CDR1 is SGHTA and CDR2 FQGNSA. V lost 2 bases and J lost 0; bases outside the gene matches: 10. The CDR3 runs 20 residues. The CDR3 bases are TGTGCCAGCAGCTTAAGACTACTAGCGGGAGGAAGCGCGAACACCGGGGAGCTGTTTTTT. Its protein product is CASSLRLLAGGSANTGELFF.

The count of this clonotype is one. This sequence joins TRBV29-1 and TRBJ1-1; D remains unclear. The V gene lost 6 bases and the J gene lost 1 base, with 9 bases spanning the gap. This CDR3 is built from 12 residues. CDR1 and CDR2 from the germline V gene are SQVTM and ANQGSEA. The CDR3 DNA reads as TGCAGCGTCCTAAGGACGAACACTGAAGCTTTCTTT. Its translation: CSVLRTNTEAFF.

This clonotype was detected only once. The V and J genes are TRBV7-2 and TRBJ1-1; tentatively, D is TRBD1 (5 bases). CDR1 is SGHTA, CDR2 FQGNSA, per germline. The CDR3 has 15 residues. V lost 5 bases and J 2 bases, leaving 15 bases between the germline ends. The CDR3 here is CASSPGQLLNTEAFF. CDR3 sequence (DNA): TGTGCCAGCAGCCCAGGGCAGCTACTTAACACTGAAGCTTTCTTT.

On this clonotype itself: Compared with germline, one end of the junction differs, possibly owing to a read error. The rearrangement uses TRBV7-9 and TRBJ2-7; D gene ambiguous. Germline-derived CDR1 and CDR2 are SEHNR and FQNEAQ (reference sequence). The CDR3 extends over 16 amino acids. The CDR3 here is CASSQAYAASSYEQYF. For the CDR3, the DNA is TGCGCCAGCAGCCAAGCCTATGCGGCTAGCTCCTACGAGCAGTACTTC. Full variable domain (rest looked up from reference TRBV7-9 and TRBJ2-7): DTGVSQNPRHKITKRGQNVTFRCDPISEHNRLYWYRQTLGQGPEFLTYFQNEAQLEKSRLLSDRFSAERPKGSFSTLEIQRTEQGDSAMYLCASSQAYAASSYEQYFGPGTRLTVT.

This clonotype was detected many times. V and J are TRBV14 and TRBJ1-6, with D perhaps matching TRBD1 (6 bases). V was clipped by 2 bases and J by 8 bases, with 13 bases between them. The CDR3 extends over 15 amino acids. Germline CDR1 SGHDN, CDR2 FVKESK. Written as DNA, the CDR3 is TGTGCCAGCAGCCAATCCAGGGGCGCCCATTCACCCCTCCACTTT. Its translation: CASSQSRGAHSPLHF.

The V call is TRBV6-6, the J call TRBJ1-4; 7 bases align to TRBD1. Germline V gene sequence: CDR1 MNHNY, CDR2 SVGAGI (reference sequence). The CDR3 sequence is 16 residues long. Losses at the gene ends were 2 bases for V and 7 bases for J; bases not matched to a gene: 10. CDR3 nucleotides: TGTGCCAGCAGTTACCAGGTGACTACAGGGGCTGAAAAACTGTTTTTT. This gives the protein CASSYQVTTGAEKLFF.

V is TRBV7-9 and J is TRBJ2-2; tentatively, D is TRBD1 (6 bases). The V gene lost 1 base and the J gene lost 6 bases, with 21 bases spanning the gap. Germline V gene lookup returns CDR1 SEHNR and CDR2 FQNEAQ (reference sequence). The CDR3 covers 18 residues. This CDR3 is CASSLVPGAERDPGELFF. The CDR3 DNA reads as TGTGCCAGCAGCTTAGTTCCAGGGGCCGAAAGGGATCCCGGGGAGCTGTTTTTT.

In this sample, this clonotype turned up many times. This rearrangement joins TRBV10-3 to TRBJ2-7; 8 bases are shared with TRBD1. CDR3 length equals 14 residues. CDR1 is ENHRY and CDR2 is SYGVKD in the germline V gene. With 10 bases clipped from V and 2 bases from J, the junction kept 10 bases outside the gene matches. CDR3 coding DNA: TGTGCCACCCATGGGGACAGGCTCCCCTACGAGCAGTACTTC. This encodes CATHGDRLPYEQYF.